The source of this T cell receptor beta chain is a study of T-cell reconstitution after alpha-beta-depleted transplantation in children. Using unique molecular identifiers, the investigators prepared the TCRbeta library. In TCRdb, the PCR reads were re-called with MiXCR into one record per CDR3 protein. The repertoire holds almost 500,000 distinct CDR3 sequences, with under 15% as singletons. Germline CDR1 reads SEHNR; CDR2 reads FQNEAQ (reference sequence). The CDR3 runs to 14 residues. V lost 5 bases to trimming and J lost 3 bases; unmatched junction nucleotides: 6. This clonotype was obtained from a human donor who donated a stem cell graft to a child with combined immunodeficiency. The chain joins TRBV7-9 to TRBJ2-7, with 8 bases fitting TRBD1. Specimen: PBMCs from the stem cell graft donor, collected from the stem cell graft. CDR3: CASSPGQGVYEQYF. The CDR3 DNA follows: TGTGCCAGCAGCCCCGGACAGGGCGTCTACGAGCAGTACTTC.